Here is one TCR beta chain with its context. Original processing notes: Amplification with reference gene primers provided the estimates of nucleated cell counts. Profiled with immunoSEQ multiplex PCR; TCRdb holds only in-frame clones, not every one. V and J calls and clone size are copied from that table; D and trimming were computed from the DNA. The sample has about 24,000 clones; around 88% are singletons. The record originates from a study of blood T cell repertoires in COVID-19. Study details: COVID-19 samples, acute and convalescent, were from the United States, Italy and Spain. Sample material is recorded as cDNA or gDNA derived from T cells, B-cell-depleted T cells, or PBMCs.

Losses at the gene ends were 0 bases for V and 13 bases for J; bases not matched to a gene: 6. From germline, CDR1 is LGHDT and CDR2 YNNKEL (reference sequence). The CDR3 extends over 13 amino acids. The rearrangement joins TRBV3-1 (or the pseudogene TRBV3-2) to TRBJ2-3, with 8 bases that match TRBD2. The sequencing sample was made of peripheral blood. The clonotype originates from a human donor with active COVID-19. The donor label of this sample is uncertain. In nucleotides, the CDR3 is TGTGCCAGCAGCCAAGAACGGGGGGGCCTTGAGTATTTT. Protein product: CASSQERGGLEYF.